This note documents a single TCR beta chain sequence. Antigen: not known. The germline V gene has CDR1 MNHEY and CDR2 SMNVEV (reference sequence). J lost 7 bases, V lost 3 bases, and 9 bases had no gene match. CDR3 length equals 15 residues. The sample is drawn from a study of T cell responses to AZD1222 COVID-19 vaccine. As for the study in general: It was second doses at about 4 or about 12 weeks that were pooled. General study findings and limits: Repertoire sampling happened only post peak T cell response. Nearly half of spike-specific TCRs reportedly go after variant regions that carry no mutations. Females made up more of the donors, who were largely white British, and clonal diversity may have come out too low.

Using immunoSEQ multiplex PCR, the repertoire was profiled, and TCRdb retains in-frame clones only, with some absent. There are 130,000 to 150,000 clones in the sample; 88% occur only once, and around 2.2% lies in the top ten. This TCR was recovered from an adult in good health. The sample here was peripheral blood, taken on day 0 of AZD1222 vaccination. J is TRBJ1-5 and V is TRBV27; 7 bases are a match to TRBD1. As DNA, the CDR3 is TGTGCCAGCAGTTTGTTCTGGGGACAGACGCAGCCCCAGCATTTT. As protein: CASSLFWGQTQPQHF.